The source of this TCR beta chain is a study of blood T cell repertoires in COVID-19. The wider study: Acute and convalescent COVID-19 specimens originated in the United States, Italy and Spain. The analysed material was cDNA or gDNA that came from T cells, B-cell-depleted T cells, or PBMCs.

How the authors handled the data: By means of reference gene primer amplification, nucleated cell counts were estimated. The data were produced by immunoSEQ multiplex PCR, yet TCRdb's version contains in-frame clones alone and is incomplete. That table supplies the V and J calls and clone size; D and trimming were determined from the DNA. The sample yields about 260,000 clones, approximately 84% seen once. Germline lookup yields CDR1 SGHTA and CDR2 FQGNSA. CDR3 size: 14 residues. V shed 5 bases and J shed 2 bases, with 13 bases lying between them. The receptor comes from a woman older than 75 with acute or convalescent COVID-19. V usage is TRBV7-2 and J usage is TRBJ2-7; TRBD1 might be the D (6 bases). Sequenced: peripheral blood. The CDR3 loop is CASSAGTRTYEQYF. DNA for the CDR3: TGTGCCAGCAGCGCTGGGACACGTACCTACGAGCAGTACTTC.